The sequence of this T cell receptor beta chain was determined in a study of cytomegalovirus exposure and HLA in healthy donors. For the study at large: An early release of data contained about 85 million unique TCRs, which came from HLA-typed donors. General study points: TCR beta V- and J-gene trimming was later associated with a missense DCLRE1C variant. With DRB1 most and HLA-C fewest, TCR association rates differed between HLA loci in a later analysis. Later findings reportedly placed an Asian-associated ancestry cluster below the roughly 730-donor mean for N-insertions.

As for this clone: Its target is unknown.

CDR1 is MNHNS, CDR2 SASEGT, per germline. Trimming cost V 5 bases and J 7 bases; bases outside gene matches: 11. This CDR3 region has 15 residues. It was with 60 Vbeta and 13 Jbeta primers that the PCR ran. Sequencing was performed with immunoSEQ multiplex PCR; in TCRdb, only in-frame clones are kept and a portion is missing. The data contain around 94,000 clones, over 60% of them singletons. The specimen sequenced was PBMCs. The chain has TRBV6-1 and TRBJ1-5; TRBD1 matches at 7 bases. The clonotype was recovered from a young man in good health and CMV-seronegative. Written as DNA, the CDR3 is TGTGCCAGCAGTCTCGACAGGGTTGGAAGGCAGCCCCAGCATTTT. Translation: CASSLDRVGRQPQHF.